The sequence of this T cell receptor beta chain was determined in a study of T cell responses to AZD1222 COVID-19 vaccine. Whole-study results and caveats: Repertoire sampling was restricted to post-peak T cell response timepoints.

Clones were read by immunoSEQ multiplex PCR, and TCRdb kept only the in-frame ones, dropping some. Here the sample spans 86,000 or so clones, around nine tenths being singletons. To note about this clone: Its antigen is undetermined.

The V gene's germline CDR1 is KGHSH and CDR2 LQKENI. V was cut by 0 bases and J by 1 base, with 12 bases left in between. The CDR3 sequence is 16 residues long. The chain has TRBV18 and TRBJ1-2, with D possibly TRBD1 on 6 matching bases. This clonotype was sampled from an adult in good health. The specimen comprised peripheral blood, sampled on day 0 of MenACWY control vaccination. CDR3 amino acids: CASSPPEGDLNYGYTF. CDR3 DNA: TGTGCCAGCTCACCACCGGAGGGGGACCTTAACTATGGCTACACCTTC.